This T cell receptor (beta chain) was sequenced for a study of T-cell reconstitution after alpha-beta-depleted transplantation in children (dated by TCRdb to between 2015 and 2016). Some background on the complete study: Using TCR repertoire profiling, the study followed T-cell immune reconstitution in a quantitative way in children after TCRalphabeta/CD19-depleted allogeneic hematopoietic cell transplantation. Overall results and qualifications from the work: The frequencies of hyperexpanded clones fell over the following months, and after one year, T-cell counts and TCRbeta diversity were mostly attributed to newly produced T cells. The apparently early alphabetaT-cell count recovery about two months after transplant was reportedly dependent on only several hundred rapidly expanded clones derived from non-depleted graft cells. In some patients, the high TCRbeta diversity seen at day 60 was put down to recipient T cells and intrathymic progenitors that had survived conditioning.

The library relied on PCR. These reads were obtained on an Illumina HiSeq 2500. TCR libraries were prepared with molecular barcoding, using unique molecular identifiers to normalize TCRbeta repertoire quantification. TCRdb trimmed the raw reads at Q25, called clones with MiXCR and kept productive beta chains. One record per CDR3 amino acid sequence lists the most common genes and DNA. Recorded for this sample are fewer than 150,000 distinct CDR3 sequences; about 9.6% of them occurred a single time. Around 24% of the sample is held by the ten biggest clonotypes. According to the study, the label for this sample's treatment or condition signals: allogeneic hematopoietic cell transplantation with graft depleted of TCRalphabeta T cells and CD19 B cells. The children who served as transplant recipients had been given grafts of TCRalphabeta/CD19-depleted allogeneic hematopoietic cells. This clonotype was seen a handful of times. Its antigen is unknown. Per-base quality was not reported, and no clone a single base away is much larger than it.

CDR1 and CDR2 (SGDLS, YYNGEE) derive from the germline V gene. Spanning cysteine to phenylalanine, the CDR3 consists of 13 amino acids. The DNA shown is the 39-base CDR3, in frame from base 1. V sheds 0 bases and J sheds 10 bases, leaving 8 bases between their ends. Recombination connected TRBV9 to TRBJ1-6; the D gene is perhaps TRBD1, from 5 matching bases. Material: PBMCs, mostly from graft donor cells, obtained 180 days after TCRalphabeta/CD19-depleted stem cell transplant. This sequence originates from a girl younger than two who had a stem cell transplant for combined immunodeficiency, so the T cells may come from the graft donor. CDR3 region: CASSVGDRSPLHF. The DNA is as follows: TGTGCCAGCAGCGTAGGGGACCGATCACCCCTCCACTTT. Supplemented by the reference TRBV9 and TRBJ1-6 proteins around the CDR3, the complete variable domain is DSGVTQTPKHLITATGQRVTLRCSPRSGDLSVYWYQQSLDQGLQFLIQYYNGEERAKGNILERFSAQQFPDLHSELNLSSLELGDSALYFCASSVGDRSPLHFGNGTRLTVT.